The 15 T cell receptor beta chains in this list originate from one sample, sequenced in a study of technical replicates of blood from several donors. The data were produced by immunoSEQ multiplex PCR, yet TCRdb's version contains in-frame clones alone and is incomplete. The sample yields over 85,000 clones, around 96% seen once. Sequencing input: T cells isolated from PBMCs. Source of these receptors: a human donor in good health.

Details on this clone: The sample contains more than one DNA sequence encoding this CDR3. V is TRBV7-9 and J is TRBJ2-7, with D unclear. The CDR3 is made up of 11 amino acids. The ends were cut back, 5 bases at V and 4 bases at J, with 6 bases in the middle. CDR1 SEHNR and CDR2 FQNEAQ come from the germline V gene (reference sequence). The CDR3 coding sequence is TGTGCCAGCAGCCCCGGGTACGAGCAGTACTTC. As protein: CASSPGYEQYF.

The gene calls are TRBV7-2 and TRBJ1-5; D is unresolved. This CDR3 contains 15 residues. In germline, CDR1 is SGHTA, CDR2 FQGNSA. V lost 1 base and J 0 bases, leaving 7 bases between the germline ends. The CDR3 protein is CASSLDIYSNQPQHF. Here the CDR3 DNA reads TGTGCCAGCAGCTTAGACATTTATAGCAATCAGCCCCAGCATTTT.

The chain combines TRBV7-2 with TRBJ2-7; no definite D call. The CDR3 contains 12 residues. Germline loops: CDR1 SGHTA, CDR2 FQGNSA. With 6 bases removed from V and 0 bases from J, the gap between germline ends came to 6 bases. The CDR3 spells CASSRSSYEQYF. Written as DNA, the CDR3 is TGTGCCAGCAGTCGTAGCTCCTACGAGCAGTACTTC.

V and J are TRBV4-2 and TRBJ1-5; D not resolved. Germline CDR1 LGHNA, CDR2 YNFKEQ. V was shortened by 0 bases and J by 0 bases, with 6 bases between the two germline ends. This CDR3 is built from 15 residues. CDR3: CASSQDRYSNQPQHF. CDR3 bases: TGTGCCAGCAGCCAAGACAGGTATAGCAATCAGCCCCAGCATTTT.

This chain links TRBV7-7 with TRBJ2-3, with 7 positions matching TRBD1. V lost 5 bases and J lost 3; bases outside the gene matches: 11. The germline V gene has CDR1 SSHAT and CDR2 FNYEAQ (reference sequence). This CDR3 has 16 amino acids. The CDR3 DNA reads as TGTGCCAGCAGCCCCGAACCTCCGGGACAGACAGATACGCAGTATTTT. Protein: CASSPEPPGQTDTQYF.

The chain is built from TRBV29-1 and TRBJ2-1; D possibly corresponds to TRBD2 (5 bases). Germline-derived CDR1 and CDR2 are SQVTM and ANQGSEA. V lost 6 bases and J lost 7, with 16 bases in between. CDR3 length: 13 residues. CDR3 nucleotides: TGCAGCGTCGAACCGTACGGGGAGAATGAGCAGTTCTTC. This codes for CSVEPYGENEQFF.

The chain employs TRBV5-1 and TRBJ2-5; 8 nucleotides line up with TRBD1. Trimming took 3 bases from V and 7 from J; bases not matched to a gene: 5. CDR1 SGHRS and CDR2 YFSETQ come from the germline V gene. The CDR3 is made up of 13 amino acids. CDR3 residues: CASSSGQGGTQYF. The CDR3 nucleotides are TGCGCCAGCAGCTCCGGACAGGGAGGGACCCAGTACTTC.

This clone was counted only a few times. V usage is TRBV27 and J usage is TRBJ1-2; D unclear. Deletions cut 3 bases from V and 4 bases from J, with 9 bases between. This CDR3 spans 13 amino acids. Germline V CDR1 and CDR2: MNHEY, SMNVEV (reference sequence). In DNA form, the CDR3 reads TGTGCCAGCAGTTTCCGGGTGGGCTATGGCTACACCTTC. Translating gives CASSFRVGYGYTF.

V is TRBV11-3 and J is TRBJ1-1; 8 bases match TRBD1. V was clipped by 8 bases and J by 1 base; unmatched bases: 9. This CDR3 comprises 15 residues. The germline V gene encodes CDR1 SGHNT and CDR2 YENEEA. This chain's CDR3 is CASDRRDRGNTEAFF. CDR3 nucleotide sequence: TGTGCCAGCGACCGACGAGACAGGGGGAACACTGAAGCTTTCTTT. Variable domain in full (rest from reference TRBV11-3 and TRBJ1-1): EAGVVQSPRYKIIEKKQPVAFWCNPISGHNTLYWYLQNLGQGPELLIRYENEEAVDDSQLPKDRFSAERLKGVDSTLKIQPAELGDSAVYLCASDRRDRGNTEAFFGQGTRLTVV.

CDR3 loop: CASSPREDPYNEQFF. The CDR3 region has the DNA TGTGCCAGCTCACCTCGGGAGGATCCCTACAATGAGCAGTTCTTC. The rearrangement uses TRBV18 and TRBJ2-1, with 7 positions matching TRBD2. The germline gives CDR1 KGHSH, CDR2 LQKENI. The CDR3 has 15 residues. Trimming at V came to 3 bases and at J to 2 bases, leaving 4 bases not matched to a gene.

The rearrangement links TRBV30 to TRBJ1-5; unclear D gene. V lost 0 bases and J 1 base, leaving 10 bases between the germline ends. This CDR3 comprises 15 residues. Germline V lookup: CDR1 GTSNPN, CDR2 SVGIG (reference sequence). CDR3 coding DNA: TGTGCCTGGAGTGTAACGACAAACAGCAATCAGCCCCAGCATTTT. This sequence encodes CAWSVTTNSNQPQHF. The full variable domain, rest sourced from reference TRBV30 and TRBJ1-5, is SQTIHQWPATLVQPVGSPLSLECTVEGTSNPNLYWYRQAAGRGLQLLFYSVGIGQISSEVPQNLSASRPQDRQFILSSKKLLLSDSGFYLCAWSVTTNSNQPQHFGDGTRLSIL.

This clone has only one observation. CDR3: CASSLDLAGNEQFF. CDR3 sequence (DNA): TGTGCCAGCAGCTTAGATCTAGCGGGTAATGAGCAGTTCTTC. The V call is TRBV11-2, the J call TRBJ2-1; TRBD2 agrees at 8 bases. The V gene end was trimmed by 0 bases and the J gene end by 7 bases; junction bases not matched to a gene: 2. This CDR3 spans 14 amino acids. Germline V lookup: CDR1 SGHAT, CDR2 FQNNGV.

The chain combines TRBV7-3 with TRBJ1-2, with TRBD1 matching 10 bases. The CDR3 length is 14 residues. Germline V CDR1 and CDR2: SGHTA, FQGTGA. V lost 3 bases to trimming and J lost 5 bases; unmatched junction nucleotides: 3. DNA for the CDR3: TGTGCCAGCAGCTTCGACAGGGGGCCTTATGGCTACACCTTC. Encoded protein: CASSFDRGPYGYTF.

The chain recombines TRBV2 with TRBJ2-1; 8 nucleotides line up with TRBD1. Germline V gene sequence: CDR1 SNHLY, CDR2 FYNNEI. This CDR3 comprises 13 residues. V gave up 9 bases and J gave up 2 bases; unmatched junction bases: 3. The CDR3, as DNA: TGTGCCAGTAGACAGGGGCCCTACAATGAGCAGTTCTTC. Translated, it gives CASRQGPYNEQFF.

The J gene is TRBJ2-5, the V gene TRBV11-3; TRBD1 agrees at 8 bases. CDR1 and CDR2 (germline): SGHNT, YENEEA. V trimming: 2 bases; J trimming: 3 bases; junction bases outside the gene matches: 8. CDR3 length: 16 residues. CDR3 coding DNA: TGTGCCAGCAGCTTAAGACAGGGGACAGGAAAAGAGACCCAGTACTTC. This gives the protein CASSLRQGTGKETQYF.